The 4 T cell receptor beta chains given below trace back to one sample, sequenced in a study of T cells expressing NK-cell markers. TCRdb reprocessed the 5' RACE reads and reports one entry per CDR3 protein, with no DNA. This repertoire comprises approximately 380,000 distinct CDR3 sequences; its ten largest clones make up about 5.2%. Material for sequencing was blood T cells: a sorted CD56 or NKG2C T cell subset, CD4+ or CD8+ T cells, or bulk PBMC T cells (not recorded which). The receptors were sampled from a man aged 18-75 years in good health.

This chain links TRBV12-3 or TRBV12-4 with TRBJ1-3. The CDR3 runs to 13 residues. CDR3 in amino acids: CASGYKSGNTIYF.

The chain uses TRBV20-1 and TRBJ1-1; TCRdb picks TRBD1, but there is no DNA to check that call. In germline, CDR1 is DFQATT, CDR2 SNEGSKA (reference sequence). The CDR3 loop spans 14 amino acids. The CDR3 loop reads CSAKRDRTNTEAFF.

This sequence joins TRBV2 and TRBJ2-7; TCRdb's assignment of TRBD1 cannot be checked, as there is no DNA. The CDR3 has 15 residues. Germline CDR1 and CDR2: SNHLY and FYNNEI. The CDR3 sequence: CASRGTGGRSYEQYF.

This chain links TRBV12-5 with TRBJ2-1; the D call from TCRdb, TRBD1, cannot be confirmed without DNA. The CDR3 has 14 amino acids. Germline V gene lookup returns CDR1 LGHNT and CDR2 FRNRAP. The CDR3 is CASGRNRLWNEQFF.